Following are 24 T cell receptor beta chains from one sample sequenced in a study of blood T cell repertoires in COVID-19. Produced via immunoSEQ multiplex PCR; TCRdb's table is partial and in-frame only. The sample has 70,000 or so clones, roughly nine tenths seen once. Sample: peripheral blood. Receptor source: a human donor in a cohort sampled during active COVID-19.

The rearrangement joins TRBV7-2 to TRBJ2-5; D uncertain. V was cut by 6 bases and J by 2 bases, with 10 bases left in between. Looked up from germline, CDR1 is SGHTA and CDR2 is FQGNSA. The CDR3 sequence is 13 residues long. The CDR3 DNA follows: TGTGCCAGCAGGGTCACAGCTCAAGAGACCCAGTACTTC. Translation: CASRVTAQETQYF.

This CDR3 reads CASSAGLALSTDTQYF. The CDR3 region has the DNA TGTGCCAGCAGTGCCGGACTAGCCCTTAGCACAGATACGCAGTATTTT. This chain links TRBV25-1 with TRBJ2-3, with 8 bases aligning to TRBD2. With V trimmed by 4 bases and J by 0 bases, 6 bases remained unmatched. This CDR3 is built from 16 residues. Germline lookup yields CDR1 MGHDK and CDR2 SYGVNS.

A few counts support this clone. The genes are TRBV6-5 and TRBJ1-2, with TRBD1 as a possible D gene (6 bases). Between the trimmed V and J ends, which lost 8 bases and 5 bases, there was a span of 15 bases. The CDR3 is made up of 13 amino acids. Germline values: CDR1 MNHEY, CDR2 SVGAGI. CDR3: CASQTPQGYGYTF. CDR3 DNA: TGTGCCAGCCAAACCCCGCAGGGGTATGGCTACACCTTC.

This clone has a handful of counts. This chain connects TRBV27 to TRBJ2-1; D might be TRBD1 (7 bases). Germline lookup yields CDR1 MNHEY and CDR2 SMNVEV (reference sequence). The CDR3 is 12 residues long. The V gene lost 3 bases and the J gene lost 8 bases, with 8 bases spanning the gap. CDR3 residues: CASSFRGDEQFF. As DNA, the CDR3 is TGTGCCAGCAGTTTCAGGGGGGATGAGCAGTTCTTC.

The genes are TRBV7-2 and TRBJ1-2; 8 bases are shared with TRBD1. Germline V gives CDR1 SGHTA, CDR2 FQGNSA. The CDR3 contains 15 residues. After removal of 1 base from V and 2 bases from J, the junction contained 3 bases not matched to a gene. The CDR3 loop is CASSLDRTGNYGYTF. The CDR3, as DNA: TGTGCCAGCAGCTTAGACCGGACAGGGAACTATGGCTACACCTTC.

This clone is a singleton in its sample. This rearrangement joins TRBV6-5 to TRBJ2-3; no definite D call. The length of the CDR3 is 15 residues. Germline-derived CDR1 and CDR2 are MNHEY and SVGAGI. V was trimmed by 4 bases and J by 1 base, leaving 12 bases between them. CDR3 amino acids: CASSFTFGGTDTQYF. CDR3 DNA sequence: TGTGCCAGCAGTTTTACCTTCGGAGGCACAGATACGCAGTATTTT.

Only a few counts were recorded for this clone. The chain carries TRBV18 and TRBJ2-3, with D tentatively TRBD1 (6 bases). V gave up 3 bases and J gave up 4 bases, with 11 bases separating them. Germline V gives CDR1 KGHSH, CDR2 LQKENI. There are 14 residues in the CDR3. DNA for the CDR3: TGTGCCAGCTCACCTTCTGAGGGGGCAGATACGCAGTATTTT. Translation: CASSPSEGADTQYF.

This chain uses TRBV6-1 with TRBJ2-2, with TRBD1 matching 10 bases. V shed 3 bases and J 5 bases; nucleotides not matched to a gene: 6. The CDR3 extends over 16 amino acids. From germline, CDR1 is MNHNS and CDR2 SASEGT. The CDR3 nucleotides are TGTGCCAGCAGTGACGTTGGGACAGGGGTAACCGGGGAGCTGTTTTTT. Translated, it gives CASSDVGTGVTGELFF.

The CDR3 spells CASSLGRASYNEQFF. The CDR3 region has the DNA TGTGCCAGCAGCTTAGGCAGGGCCAGCTACAATGAGCAGTTCTTC. The V call is TRBV7-2, the J call TRBJ2-1; perhaps TRBD1 as D (5 bases). The CDR3 extends over 15 amino acids. Trimming removed 1 base from V and 3 bases from J, with 10 bases in between. Germline V CDR1 and CDR2: SGHTA, FQGNSA.

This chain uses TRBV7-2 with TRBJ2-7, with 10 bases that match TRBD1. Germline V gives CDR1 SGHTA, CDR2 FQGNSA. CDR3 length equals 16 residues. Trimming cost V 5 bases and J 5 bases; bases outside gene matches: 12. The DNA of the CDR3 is TGTGCCAGCAGCACGCCCTTGACAGGGGGCGGCGACGAGCAGTACTTC. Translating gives CASSTPLTGGGDEQYF.

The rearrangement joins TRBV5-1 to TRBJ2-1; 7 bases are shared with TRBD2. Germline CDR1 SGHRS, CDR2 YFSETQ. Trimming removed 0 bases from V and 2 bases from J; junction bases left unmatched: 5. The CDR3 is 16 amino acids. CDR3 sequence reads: CASSLAGGSTYNEQFF. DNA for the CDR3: TGCGCCAGCAGCTTGGCTGGCGGGAGCACCTACAATGAGCAGTTCTTC.

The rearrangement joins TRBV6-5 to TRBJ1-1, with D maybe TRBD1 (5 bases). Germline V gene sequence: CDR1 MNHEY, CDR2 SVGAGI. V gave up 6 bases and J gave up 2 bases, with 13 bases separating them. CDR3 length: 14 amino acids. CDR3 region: CASSRWGGNTEAFF. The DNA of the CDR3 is TGTGCCAGCAGCCGATGGGGGGGTAACACTGAAGCTTTCTTT.

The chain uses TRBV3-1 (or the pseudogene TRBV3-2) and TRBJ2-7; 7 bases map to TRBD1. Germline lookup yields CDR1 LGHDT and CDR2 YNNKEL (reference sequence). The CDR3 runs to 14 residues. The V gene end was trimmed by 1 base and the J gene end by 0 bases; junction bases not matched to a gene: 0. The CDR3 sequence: CASSQGTGSYEQYF. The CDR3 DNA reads TGTGCCAGCAGCCAAGGGACAGGCTCCTACGAGCAGTACTTC.

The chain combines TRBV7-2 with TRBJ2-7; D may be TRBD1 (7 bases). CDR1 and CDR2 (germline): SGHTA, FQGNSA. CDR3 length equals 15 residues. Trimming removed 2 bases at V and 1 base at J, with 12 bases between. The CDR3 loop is CASSLQGGQSYEQYF. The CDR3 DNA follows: TGTGCCAGCAGCTTACAGGGGGGTCAATCCTACGAGCAGTACTTC.

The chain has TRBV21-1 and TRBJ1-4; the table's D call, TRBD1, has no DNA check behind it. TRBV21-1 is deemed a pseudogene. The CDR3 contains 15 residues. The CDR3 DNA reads TGTGCCAGCAGCAAAGAGACAGCAACTAATGAAAAACTGTTTTTT. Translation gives CASSKETATNEKLFF.

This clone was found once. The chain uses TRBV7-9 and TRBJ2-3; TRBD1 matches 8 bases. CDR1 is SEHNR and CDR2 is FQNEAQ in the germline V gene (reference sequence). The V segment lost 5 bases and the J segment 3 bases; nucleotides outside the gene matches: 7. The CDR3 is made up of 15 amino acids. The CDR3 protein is CASSLSTGATDTQYF. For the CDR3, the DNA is TGTGCCAGCAGCCTCTCGACAGGGGCGACAGATACGCAGTATTTT.

CDR3 nucleotides: TGTGCCAGCAGTCCAGACTTGACGGTTACCACTGAAGCTTTCTTT. Translation gives CASSPDLTVTTEAFF. The chain couples TRBV6-6 to TRBJ1-1; D unclear. V was pared by 5 bases and J by 4 bases, with 17 bases between. Germline values: CDR1 MNHNY, CDR2 SVGAGI (reference sequence). This CDR3 is built from 15 residues.

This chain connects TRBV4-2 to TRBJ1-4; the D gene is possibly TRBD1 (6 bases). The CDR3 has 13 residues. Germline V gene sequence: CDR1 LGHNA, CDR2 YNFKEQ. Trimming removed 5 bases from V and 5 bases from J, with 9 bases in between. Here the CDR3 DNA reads TGTGCCAGCAGCGGACAGACAAATGAAAAACTGTTTTTT. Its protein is CASSGQTNEKLFF.

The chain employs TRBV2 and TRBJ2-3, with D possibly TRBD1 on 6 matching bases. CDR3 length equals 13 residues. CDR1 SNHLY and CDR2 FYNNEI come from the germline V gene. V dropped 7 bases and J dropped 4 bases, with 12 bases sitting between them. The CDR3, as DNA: TGTGCCAGCAACACACAGGGTCCAGATACGCAGTATTTT. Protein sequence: CASNTQGPDTQYF. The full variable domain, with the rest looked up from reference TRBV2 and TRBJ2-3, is EPEVTQTPSHQVTQMGQEVILRCVPISNHLYFYWYRQILGQKVEFLVSFYNNEISEKSEIFDDQFSVERPDGSNFTLKIRSTKLEDSAMYFCASNTQGPDTQYFGPGTRLTVL.

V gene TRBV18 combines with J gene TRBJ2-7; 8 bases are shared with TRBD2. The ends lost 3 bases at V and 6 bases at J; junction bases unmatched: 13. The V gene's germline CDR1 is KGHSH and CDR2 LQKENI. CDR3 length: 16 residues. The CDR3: CASSPTTGTGGPEQYF. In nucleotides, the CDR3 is TGTGCCAGCTCACCGACAACCGGCACGGGAGGGCCCGAGCAGTACTTC.

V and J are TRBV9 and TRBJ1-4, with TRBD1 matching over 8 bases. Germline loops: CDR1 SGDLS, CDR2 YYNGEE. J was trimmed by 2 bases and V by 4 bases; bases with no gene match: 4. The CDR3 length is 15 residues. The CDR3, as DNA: TGTGCCAGCAGCCCACGACAGGGGACTAATGAAAAACTGTTTTTT. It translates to CASSPRQGTNEKLFF.

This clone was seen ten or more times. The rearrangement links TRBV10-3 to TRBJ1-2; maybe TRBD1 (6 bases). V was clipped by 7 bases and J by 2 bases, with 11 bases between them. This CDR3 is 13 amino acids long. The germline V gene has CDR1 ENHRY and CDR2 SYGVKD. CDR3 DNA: TGTGCCATCAACAACGACAGGAACTATGGCTACACCTTC. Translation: CAINNDRNYGYTF.

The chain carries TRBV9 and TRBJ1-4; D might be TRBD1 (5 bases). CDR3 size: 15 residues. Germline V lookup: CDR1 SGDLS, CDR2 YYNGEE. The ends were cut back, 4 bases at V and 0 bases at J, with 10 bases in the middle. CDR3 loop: CASSPRQSTNEKLFF. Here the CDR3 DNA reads TGTGCCAGCAGCCCCCGACAGTCAACTAATGAAAAACTGTTTTTT.

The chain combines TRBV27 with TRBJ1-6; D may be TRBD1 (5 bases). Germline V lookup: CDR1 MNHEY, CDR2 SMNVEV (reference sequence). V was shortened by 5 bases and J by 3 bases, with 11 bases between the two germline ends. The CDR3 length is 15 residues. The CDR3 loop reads CASSPGGVYNSPLHF. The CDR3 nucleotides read TGTGCCAGCAGTCCCGGGGGTGTCTATAATTCACCCCTCCACTTT.